Given below is one T cell receptor (beta chain) in context. Its antigen is not known. These data are taken from a study of cytomegalovirus exposure and HLA in healthy donors. Study outcomes and limitations: The authors later linked a missense DCLRE1C variant to TCR beta V- and J-gene trimming.

The PCR ran on 60 Vbeta and 13 Jbeta primers. Here immunoSEQ multiplex PCR was the method, and the copy in TCRdb shows in-frame clones only, minus some. The table shows approximately 140,000 clones, with about 73% occurring only once. V dropped 4 bases and J dropped 4 bases, with 15 bases sitting between them. This CDR3 has 14 amino acids. The germline gives CDR1 SGHKS, CDR2 YYEKEE (reference sequence). The rearrangement joins TRBV5-5 to TRBJ2-7; D may be TRBD1 (6 bases). What was sequenced was PBMCs. The TCR comes from a man aged 35 to 55 in good health and CMV-seropositive. CDR3 DNA: TGTGCCAGCAGCGCGATCAGGGGCTCTTACGAGCAGTACTTC. It specifies CASSAIRGSYEQYF.